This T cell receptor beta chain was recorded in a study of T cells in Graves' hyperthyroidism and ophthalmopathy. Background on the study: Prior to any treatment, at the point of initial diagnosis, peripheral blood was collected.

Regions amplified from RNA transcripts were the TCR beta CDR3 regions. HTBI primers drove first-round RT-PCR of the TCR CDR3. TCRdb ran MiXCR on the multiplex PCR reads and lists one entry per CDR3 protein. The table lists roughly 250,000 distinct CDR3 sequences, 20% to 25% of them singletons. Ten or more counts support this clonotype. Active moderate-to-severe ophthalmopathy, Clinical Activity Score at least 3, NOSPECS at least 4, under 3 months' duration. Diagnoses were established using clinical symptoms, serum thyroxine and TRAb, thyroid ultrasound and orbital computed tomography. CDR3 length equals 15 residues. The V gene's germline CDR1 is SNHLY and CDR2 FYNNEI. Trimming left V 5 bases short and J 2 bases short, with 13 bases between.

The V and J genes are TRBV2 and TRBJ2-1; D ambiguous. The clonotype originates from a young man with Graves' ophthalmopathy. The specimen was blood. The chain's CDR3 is CASSKSDTAYNEQFF. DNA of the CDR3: TGTGCCAGCAGTAAATCGGATACAGCCTACAATGAGCAGTTCTTC.